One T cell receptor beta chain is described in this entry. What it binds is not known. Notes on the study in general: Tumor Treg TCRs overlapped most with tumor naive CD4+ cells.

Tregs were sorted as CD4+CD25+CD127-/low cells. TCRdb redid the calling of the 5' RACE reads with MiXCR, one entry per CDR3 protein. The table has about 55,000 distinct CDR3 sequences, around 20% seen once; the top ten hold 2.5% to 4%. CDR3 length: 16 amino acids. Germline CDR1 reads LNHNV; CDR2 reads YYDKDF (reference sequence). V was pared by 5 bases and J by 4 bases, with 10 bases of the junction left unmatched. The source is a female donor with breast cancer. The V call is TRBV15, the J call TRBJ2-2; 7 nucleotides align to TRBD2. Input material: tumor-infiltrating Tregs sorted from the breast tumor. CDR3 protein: CATSLIRGVSTGELFF. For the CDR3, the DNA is TGTGCCACCAGCTTGATTCGGGGGGTTAGCACCGGGGAGCTGTTTTTT.